Here is one TCR beta chain with its context. Study processing details: Reference gene primer amplification gave nucleated cell count estimates. The protocol was immunoSEQ multiplex PCR, while the TCRdb copy is restricted to in-frame clones and leaves out a portion. Clone size and V and J calls were adopted from that table, with D and trimming inferred from the DNA. The sample lists about 130,000 clones, 88% seen once, with about a tenth in the top ten. The data were obtained in a study of blood T cell repertoires in COVID-19. Study overall: Italy, Spain and the United States were the sources of the convalescent and acute COVID-19 samples. Sample material is recorded as cDNA or gDNA derived from T cells, B-cell-depleted T cells, or PBMCs.

Sequencing input: peripheral blood. This receptor was obtained from a man over 45 with acute or convalescent COVID-19.

The DNA of the CDR3 is TGCAGTGCTAGTAGGACGGGGGGAGAGTTGTGGAATGAGCAGTTCTTC. Translating gives CSASRTGGELWNEQFF. The chain links TRBV20-1 to TRBJ2-1; the match to TRBD2 covers 7 bases. V lost 3 bases and J lost 7; bases outside the gene matches: 15. The germline V gene has CDR1 DFQATT and CDR2 SNEGSKA (reference sequence). The CDR3 is 16 amino acids.